Included here is one T cell receptor beta chain sequence, with context. The target antigen is unknown. This sample was included in a study of cytomegalovirus exposure and HLA in healthy donors. Study-wide results and limits: In an earlier analysis, about 87% or about 30%: the productive usage of most TCR beta V segments. Among immune exposure information, only CMV serostatus was available. Confirmation in vitro established that three CMV-associated chains were specific for CMV antigens. Later findings reportedly placed an Asian-associated ancestry cluster below the roughly 670-donor mean for N-insertions.

This PCR relied on a set of 60 Vbeta primers and 13 Jbeta primers. Assay used: immunoSEQ multiplex PCR; TCRdb lists only in-frame clones, some missing. Here the sample spans approximately 120,000 clones, roughly four fifths being singletons. Sequencing used PBMCs. The receptor was derived from a woman between 40 and 55 years old in good health and CMV-seropositive.

The CDR3 protein is CASTLPGKNEQFF. The CDR3 region has the DNA TGTGCCAGCACCCTCCCGGGTAAGAATGAGCAGTTCTTC. J is TRBJ2-1 and V is TRBV7-9; D is ambiguous. V was pared by 7 bases and J by 7 bases, with 14 bases between. This CDR3 has 13 amino acids. CDR1 SEHNR and CDR2 FQNEAQ come from the germline V gene (reference sequence). Full variable domain (outside the CDR3, taken from reference TRBV7-9 and TRBJ2-1): DTGVSQNPRHKITKRGQNVTFRCDPISEHNRLYWYRQTLGQGPEFLTYFQNEAQLEKSRLLSDRFSAERPKGSFSTLEIQRTEQGDSAMYLCASTLPGKNEQFFGPGTRLTVL.